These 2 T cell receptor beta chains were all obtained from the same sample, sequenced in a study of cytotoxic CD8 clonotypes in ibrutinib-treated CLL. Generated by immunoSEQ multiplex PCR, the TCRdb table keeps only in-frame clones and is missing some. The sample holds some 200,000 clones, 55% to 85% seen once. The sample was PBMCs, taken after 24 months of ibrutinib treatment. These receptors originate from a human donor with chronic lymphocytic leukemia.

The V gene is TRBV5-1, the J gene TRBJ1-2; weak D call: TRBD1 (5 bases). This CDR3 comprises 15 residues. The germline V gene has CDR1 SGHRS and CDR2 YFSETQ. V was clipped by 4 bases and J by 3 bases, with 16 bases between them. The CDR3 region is CASSPAQGRDYGYTF. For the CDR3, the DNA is TGCGCCAGCAGCCCTGCTCAGGGCCGGGACTATGGCTACACCTTC.

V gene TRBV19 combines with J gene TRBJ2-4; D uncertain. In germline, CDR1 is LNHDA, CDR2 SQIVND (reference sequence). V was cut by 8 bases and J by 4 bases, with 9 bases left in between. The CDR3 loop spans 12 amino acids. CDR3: CASGQLKNIQYF. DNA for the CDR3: TGTGCCAGTGGCCAACTAAAAAACATTCAGTACTTC.